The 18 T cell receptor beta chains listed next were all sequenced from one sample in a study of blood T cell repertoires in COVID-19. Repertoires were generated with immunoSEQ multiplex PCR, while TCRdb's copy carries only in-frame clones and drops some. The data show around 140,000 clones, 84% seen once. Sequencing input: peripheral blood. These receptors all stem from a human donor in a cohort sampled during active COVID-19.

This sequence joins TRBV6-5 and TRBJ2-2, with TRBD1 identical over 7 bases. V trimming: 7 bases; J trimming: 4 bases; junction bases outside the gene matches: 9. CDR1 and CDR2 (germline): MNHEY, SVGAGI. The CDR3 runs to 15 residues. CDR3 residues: CASKATGAGTGELFF. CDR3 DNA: TGTGCCAGCAAGGCCACAGGGGCAGGCACCGGGGAGCTGTTTTTT.

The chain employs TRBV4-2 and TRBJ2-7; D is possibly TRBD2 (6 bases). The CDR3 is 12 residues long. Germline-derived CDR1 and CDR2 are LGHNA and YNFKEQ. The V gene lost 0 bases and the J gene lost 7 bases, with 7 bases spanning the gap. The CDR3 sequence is CASSQEAGEQYF. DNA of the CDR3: TGTGCCAGCAGCCAAGAGGCGGGAGAGCAGTACTTC.

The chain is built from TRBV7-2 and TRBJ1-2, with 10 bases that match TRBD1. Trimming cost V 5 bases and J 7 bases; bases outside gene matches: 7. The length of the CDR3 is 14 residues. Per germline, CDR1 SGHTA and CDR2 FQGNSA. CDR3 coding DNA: TGTGCCAGCAGCCTCGGACAGGGGGAGGCTGGCTACACCTTC. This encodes CASSLGQGEAGYTF. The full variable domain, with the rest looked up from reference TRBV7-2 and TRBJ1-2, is GAGVSQSPSNKVTEKGKDVELRCDPISGHTALYWYRQSLGQGLEFLIYFQGNSAPDKSGLPSDRFSAERTGGSVSTLTIQRTQQEDSAVYLCASSLGQGEAGYTFGSGTRLTVV.

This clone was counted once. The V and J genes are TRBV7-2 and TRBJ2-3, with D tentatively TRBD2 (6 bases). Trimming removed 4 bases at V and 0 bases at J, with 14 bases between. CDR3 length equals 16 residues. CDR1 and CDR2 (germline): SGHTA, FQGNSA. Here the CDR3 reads CASSSGAGASTDTQYF. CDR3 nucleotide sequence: TGTGCCAGCAGCTCAGGAGCGGGTGCTAGCACAGATACGCAGTATTTT.

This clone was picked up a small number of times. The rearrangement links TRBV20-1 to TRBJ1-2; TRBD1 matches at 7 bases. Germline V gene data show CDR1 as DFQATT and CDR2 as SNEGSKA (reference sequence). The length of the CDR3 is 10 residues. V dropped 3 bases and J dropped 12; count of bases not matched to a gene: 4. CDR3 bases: TGCAGTGCTAGGGGGACAGTTCACACCTTC. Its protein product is CSARGTVHTF.

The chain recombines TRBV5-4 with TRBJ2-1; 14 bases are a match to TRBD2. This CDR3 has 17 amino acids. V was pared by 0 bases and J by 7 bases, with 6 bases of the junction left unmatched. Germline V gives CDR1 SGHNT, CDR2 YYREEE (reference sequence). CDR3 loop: CASSLGGLAGEINEQFF. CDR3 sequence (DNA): TGTGCCAGCAGCTTGGGGGGACTAGCGGGAGAGATTAATGAGCAGTTCTTC. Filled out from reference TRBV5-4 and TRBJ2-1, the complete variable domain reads ETGVTQSPTHLIKTRGQQVTLRCSSQSGHNTVSWYQQALGQGPQFIFQYYREEENGRGNFPPRFSGLQFPNYSSELNVNALELDDSALYLCASSLGGLAGEINEQFFGPGTRLTVL.

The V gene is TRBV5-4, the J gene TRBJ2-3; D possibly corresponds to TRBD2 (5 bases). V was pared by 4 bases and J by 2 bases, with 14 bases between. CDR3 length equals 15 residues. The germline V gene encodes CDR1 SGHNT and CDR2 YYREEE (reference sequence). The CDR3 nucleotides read TGTGCCAGCAGCCACAAAGCGGATTTCACAGATACGCAGTATTTT. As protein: CASSHKADFTDTQYF. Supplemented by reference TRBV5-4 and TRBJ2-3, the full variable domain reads ETGVTQSPTHLIKTRGQQVTLRCSSQSGHNTVSWYQQALGQGPQFIFQYYREEENGRGNFPPRFSGLQFPNYSSELNVNALELDDSALYLCASSHKADFTDTQYFGPGTRLTVL.

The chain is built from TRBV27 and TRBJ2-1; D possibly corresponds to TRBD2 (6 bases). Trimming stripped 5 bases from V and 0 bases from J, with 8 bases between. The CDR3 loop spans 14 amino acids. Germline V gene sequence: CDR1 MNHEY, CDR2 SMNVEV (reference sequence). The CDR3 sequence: CASSGGSSYNEQFF. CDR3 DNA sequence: TGTGCCAGCAGTGGGGGGAGCTCCTACAATGAGCAGTTCTTC.

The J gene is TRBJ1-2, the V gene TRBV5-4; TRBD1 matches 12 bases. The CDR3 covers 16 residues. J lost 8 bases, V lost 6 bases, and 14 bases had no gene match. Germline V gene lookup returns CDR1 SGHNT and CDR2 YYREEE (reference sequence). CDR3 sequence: CASTPSRDRGRGGYTF. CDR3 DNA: TGTGCCAGCACTCCAAGCCGGGACAGGGGGCGCGGGGGCTACACCTTC.

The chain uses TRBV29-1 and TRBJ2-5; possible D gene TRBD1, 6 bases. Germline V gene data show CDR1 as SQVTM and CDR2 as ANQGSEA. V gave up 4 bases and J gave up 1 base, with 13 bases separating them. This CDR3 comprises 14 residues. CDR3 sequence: CSVAQGGIQETQYF. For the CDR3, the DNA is TGCAGCGTTGCACAGGGTGGTATCCAAGAGACCCAGTACTTC.

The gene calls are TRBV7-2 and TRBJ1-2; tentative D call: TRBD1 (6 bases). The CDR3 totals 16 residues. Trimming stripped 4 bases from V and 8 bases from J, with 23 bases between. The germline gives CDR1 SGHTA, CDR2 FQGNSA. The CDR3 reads CASSWTVNNDYLGYTF. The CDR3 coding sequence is TGTGCCAGCAGCTGGACAGTAAATAATGACTATTTAGGCTACACCTTC.

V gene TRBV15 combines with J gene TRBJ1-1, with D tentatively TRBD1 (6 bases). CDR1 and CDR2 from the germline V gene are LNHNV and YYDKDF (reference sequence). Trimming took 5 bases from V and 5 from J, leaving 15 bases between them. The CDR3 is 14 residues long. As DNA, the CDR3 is TGTGCCACCAGCCTTAAGGGGGGAGGGACTGAAGCTTTCTTT. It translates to CATSLKGGGTEAFF.

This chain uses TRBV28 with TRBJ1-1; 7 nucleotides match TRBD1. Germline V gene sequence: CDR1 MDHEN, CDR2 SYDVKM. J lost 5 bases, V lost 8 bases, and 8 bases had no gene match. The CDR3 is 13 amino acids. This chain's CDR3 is CASLSTGQTEAFF. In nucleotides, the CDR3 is TGTGCCAGCCTTTCGACAGGGCAGACTGAAGCTTTCTTT.

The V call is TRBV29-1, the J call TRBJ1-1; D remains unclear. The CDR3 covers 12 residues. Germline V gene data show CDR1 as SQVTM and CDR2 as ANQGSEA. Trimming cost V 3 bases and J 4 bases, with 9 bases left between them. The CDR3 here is CSVDEDFTEAFF. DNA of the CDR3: TGCAGCGTTGATGAGGATTTCACTGAAGCTTTCTTT.

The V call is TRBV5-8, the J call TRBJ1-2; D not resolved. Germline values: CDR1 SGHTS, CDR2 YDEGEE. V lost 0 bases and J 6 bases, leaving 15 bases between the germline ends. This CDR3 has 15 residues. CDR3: CASSLANYRLDGYTF. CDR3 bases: TGTGCCAGCAGCTTGGCAAATTACAGACTAGATGGCTACACCTTC.

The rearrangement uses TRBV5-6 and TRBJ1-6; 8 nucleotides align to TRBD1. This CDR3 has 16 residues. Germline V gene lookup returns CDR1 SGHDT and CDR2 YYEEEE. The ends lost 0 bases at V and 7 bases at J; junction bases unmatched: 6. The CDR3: CASSLAGGPLNSPLHF. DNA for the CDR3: TGTGCCAGCAGCTTGGCAGGGGGCCCTTTAAATTCACCCCTCCACTTT.

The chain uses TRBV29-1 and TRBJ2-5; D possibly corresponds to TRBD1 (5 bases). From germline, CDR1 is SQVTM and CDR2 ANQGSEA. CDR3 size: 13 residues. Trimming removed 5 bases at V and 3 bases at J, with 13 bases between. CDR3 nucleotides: TGCAGCGTTTCCGACAGCCTAGAAGAGACCCAGTACTTC. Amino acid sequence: CSVSDSLEETQYF.

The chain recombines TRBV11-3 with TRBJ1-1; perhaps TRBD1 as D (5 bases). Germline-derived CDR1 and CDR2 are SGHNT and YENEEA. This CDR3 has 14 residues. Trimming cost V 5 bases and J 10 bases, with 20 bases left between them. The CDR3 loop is CASSRLAALGPAFF. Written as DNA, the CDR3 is TGTGCCAGCAGCCGCTTAGCGGCTTTGGGGCCAGCTTTCTTT.